The text below deals with one T cell receptor (delta chain). The antigen is not known. Sequences come from RNA converted to cDNA by reverse transcription. The CDR3 regions were amplified by multiplex PCR from V-gene primers to a constant-region primer. TCRdb re-processed the multiplex PCR reads using CATT. The sample gives more than 50,000 delta-chain clones, around a sixth of which show up once; approximately 0.5% is in the top ten. These data come from a study of Vδ1+ human thymocytes. CDR3 length: 25 amino acids. V dropped 6 bases and J dropped 4; count of bases not matched to a gene: 40. Germline loops: CDR1 TSWWSYY, CDR2 QGS. After alphabeta T cell depletion, CD3+ Vdelta1+ Vdelta2- thymocytes were sorted. Between roughly 98% and 99.6% of sorted thymocytes were Vdelta1+. General study results and limits: Thymic TRG and TRD repertoires appeared highly polyclonal.

The gene calls are TRDV1 and TRDJ1; 8 bases map to TRDD3. This TCR came from a boy under three years old who had congenital heart surgery. Sequencing input: Vdelta1+ gamma-delta thymocytes from the thymus. Documented subset: FACS-sorted CD3+ TCRalphabeta- TCRVdelta1+ TCRVdelta2- thymocytes. CDR3 protein: CALGADRDFRFLGGLGEWSGDKLIF. The CDR3 nucleotides read TGTGCTCTTGGAGCCGACCGGGATTTTCGATTCCTAGGGGGGCTGGGGGAATGGTCGGGCGATAAACTCATCTTT.